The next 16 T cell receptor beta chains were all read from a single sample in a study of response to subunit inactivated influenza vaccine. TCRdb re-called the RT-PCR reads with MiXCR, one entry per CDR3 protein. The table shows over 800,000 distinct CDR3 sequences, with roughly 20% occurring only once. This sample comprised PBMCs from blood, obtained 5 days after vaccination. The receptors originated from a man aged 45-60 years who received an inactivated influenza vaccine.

The CDR3 region has the DNA TGTGCCAGCAGATCGACATCAGATACGCAGTATTTT. Protein product: CASRSTSDTQYF. The V call is TRBV28, the J call TRBJ2-3; unclear D gene. The CDR3 extends over 12 amino acids. V lost 6 bases to trimming and J lost 4 bases, with 8 bases between them. Germline loops: CDR1 MDHEN, CDR2 SYDVKM.

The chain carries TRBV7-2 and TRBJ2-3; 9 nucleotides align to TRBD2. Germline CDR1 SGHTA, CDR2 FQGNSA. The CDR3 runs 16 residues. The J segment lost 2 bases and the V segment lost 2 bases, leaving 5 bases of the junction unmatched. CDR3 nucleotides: TGTGCCAGCAGCTTAAGTGGACTAGCGTTCACAGATACGCAGTATTTT. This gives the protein CASSLSGLAFTDTQYF.

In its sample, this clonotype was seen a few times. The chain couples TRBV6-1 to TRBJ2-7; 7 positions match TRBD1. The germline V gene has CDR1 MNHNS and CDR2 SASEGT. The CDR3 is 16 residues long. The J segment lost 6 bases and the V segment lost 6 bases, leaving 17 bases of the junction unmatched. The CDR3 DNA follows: TGTGCCAGCAGAGAGTGGGACAGCACCCTTGGGGGCGAGCAGTACTTC. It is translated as CASREWDSTLGGEQYF.

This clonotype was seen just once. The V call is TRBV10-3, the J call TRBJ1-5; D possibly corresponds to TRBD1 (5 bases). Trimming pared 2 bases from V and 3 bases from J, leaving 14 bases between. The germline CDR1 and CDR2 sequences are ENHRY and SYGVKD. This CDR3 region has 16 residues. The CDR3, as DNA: TGTGCCATCAGTGAGGGCGGGACGGTCTACAATCAGCCCCAGCATTTT. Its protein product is CAISEGGTVYNQPQHF.

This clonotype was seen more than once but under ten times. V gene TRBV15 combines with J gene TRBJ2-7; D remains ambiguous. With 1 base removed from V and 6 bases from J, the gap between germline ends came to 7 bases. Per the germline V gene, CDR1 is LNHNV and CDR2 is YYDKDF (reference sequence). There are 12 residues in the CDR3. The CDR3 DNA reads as TGTGCCACCAGCAGAGTCGGTTCCGAGCAGTACTTC. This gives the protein CATSRVGSEQYF.

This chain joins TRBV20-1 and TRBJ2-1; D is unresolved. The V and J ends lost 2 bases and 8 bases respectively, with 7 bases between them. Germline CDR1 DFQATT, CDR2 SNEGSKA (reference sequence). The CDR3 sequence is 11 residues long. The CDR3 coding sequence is TGCAGTGCTAGATTAACTGATGAGCAGTTCTTC. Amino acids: CSARLTDEQFF.

The CDR3 is CASSEVSWEQYF. Here the CDR3 DNA reads TGTGCCAGCAGTGAAGTGTCGTGGGAGCAGTACTTC. The V call is TRBV6-1, the J call TRBJ2-7; D is unresolved. Between the trimmed V and J ends, which lost 1 base and 7 bases, there was a span of 8 bases. The CDR3 extends over 12 amino acids. From germline, CDR1 is MNHNS and CDR2 SASEGT.

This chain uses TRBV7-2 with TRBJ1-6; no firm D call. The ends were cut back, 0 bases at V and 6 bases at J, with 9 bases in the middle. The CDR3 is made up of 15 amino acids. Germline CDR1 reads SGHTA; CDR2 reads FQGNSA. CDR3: CASSLAPRSNSPLHF. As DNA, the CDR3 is TGTGCCAGCAGCTTAGCCCCCCGGAGTAATTCACCCCTCCACTTT.

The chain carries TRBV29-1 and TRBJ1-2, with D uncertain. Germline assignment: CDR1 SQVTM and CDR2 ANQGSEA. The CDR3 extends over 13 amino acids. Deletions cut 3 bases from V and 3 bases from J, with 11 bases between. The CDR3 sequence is CSVDSRTDYGYTF. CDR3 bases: TGCAGCGTTGATTCCAGGACCGACTATGGCTACACCTTC.

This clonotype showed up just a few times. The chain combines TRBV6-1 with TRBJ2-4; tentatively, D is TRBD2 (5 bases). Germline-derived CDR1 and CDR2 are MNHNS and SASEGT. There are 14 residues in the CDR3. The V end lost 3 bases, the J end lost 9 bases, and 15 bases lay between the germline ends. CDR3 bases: TGTGCCAGCAGTGATCCGGGGATACTAAGCATTCAGTACTTC. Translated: CASSDPGILSIQYF.

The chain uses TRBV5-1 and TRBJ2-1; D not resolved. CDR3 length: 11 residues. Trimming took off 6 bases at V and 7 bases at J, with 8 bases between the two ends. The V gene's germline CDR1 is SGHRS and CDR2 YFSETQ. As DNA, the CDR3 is TGCGCCAGCATGGAACTTAATGAGCAGTTCTTC. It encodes CASMELNEQFF. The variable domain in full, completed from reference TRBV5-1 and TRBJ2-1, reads KAGVTQTPRYLIKTRGQQVTLSCSPISGHRSVSWYQQTPGQGLQFLFEYFSETQRNKGNFPGRFSGRQFSNSRSEMNVSTLELGDSALYLCASMELNEQFFGPGTRLTVL.

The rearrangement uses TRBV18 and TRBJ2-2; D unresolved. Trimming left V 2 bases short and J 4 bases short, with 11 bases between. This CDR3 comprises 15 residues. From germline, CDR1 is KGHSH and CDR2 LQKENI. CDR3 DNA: TGTGCCAGCTCACCAGTCAAGGCCTCCACCGGGGAGCTGTTTTTT. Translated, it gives CASSPVKASTGELFF.

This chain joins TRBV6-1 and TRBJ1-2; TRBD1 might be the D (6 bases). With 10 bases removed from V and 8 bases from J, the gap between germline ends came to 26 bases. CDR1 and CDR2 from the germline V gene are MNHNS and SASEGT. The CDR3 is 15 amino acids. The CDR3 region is CATSIGTGRDPGYTF. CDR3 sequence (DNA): TGTGCCACATCGATTGGTACAGGGAGGGATCCAGGCTACACCTTC.

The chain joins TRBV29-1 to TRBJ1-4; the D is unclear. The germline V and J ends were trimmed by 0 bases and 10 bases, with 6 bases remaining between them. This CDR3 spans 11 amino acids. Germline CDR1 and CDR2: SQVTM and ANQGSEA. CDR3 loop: CSVEDQLKLFF. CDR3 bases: TGCAGCGTTGAAGATCAGTTAAAACTGTTTTTT.

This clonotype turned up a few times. The CDR3, as DNA: TGTGCCACCAGTGATACTGCCCTAGGTGGGGCCAACGTCCTGACTTTC. This gives the protein CATSDTALGGANVLTF. The chain uses TRBV24-1 and TRBJ2-6; D is undetermined. V was trimmed by 3 bases and J by 3 bases, leaving 11 bases between them. The CDR3 runs 16 residues. The germline gives CDR1 KGHDR, CDR2 SFDVKD.

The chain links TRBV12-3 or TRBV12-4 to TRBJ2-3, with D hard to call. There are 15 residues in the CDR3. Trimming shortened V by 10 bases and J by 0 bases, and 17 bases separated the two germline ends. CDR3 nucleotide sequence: TGTGCCATCTCTTCCCTGGCGACTAGCACAGATACGCAGTATTTT. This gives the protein CAISSLATSTDTQYF.